This TCR beta chain originates from a study of shared clonotypes between healthy human individuals. CCR7-negative CD45RA+ TemRA cells were pooled with CD45RO+ cells for CD8 memory. V was pared by 3 bases and J by 1 base, with 12 bases between. The CDR3 is 15 residues long. The germline gives CDR1 MDHEN, CDR2 SYDVKM. Clones were read by immunoSEQ multiplex PCR, and TCRdb kept only the in-frame ones, dropping some. This sample carries 400,000 or so clones, around 96% of them seen once, and the ten largest clones take about 0.32%. The receptor's source is a man aged 30 to 39 in good health. The chain combines TRBV28 with TRBJ1-2, with a weak D call TRBD1 (6 bases). The source material was memory CD8+ T cells sorted from blood. Subset reported: CD45RO+ cells pooled with CCR7-negative TemRA cells. DNA for the CDR3: TGTGCCAGCAGTTTTCTGGACAGCCTTAACTATGGCTACACCTTC. Translating gives CASSFLDSLNYGYTF.